The 6 T cell receptor beta chains presented below share a single source sample, sequenced in a study of technical replicates of blood from several donors. The repertoire was sequenced with immunoSEQ multiplex PCR; TCRdb's copy has only in-frame clones and lacks some. The repertoire has tens of thousands of clones, nearly 98% of them found once; the top ten carry approximately 0.3%. The sample was T cells isolated from PBMCs. These receptors were taken from a human donor in good health.

The chain carries TRBV2 and TRBJ2-2, with 9 bases matching TRBD1. Trimming at V came to 8 bases and at J to 2 bases, leaving 3 bases not matched to a gene. There are 14 residues in the CDR3. The germline CDR1 and CDR2 sequences are SNHLY and FYNNEI. CDR3 DNA: TGTGCCAGCTTGGGACAGGGAAACACCGGGGAGCTGTTTTTT. It is translated as CASLGQGNTGELFF.

J is TRBJ1-2 and V is TRBV18, with unresolved D. The length of the CDR3 is 19 residues. Germline CDR1 and CDR2: KGHSH and LQKENI. Trimming removed 4 bases at V and 1 base at J, with 25 bases between. CDR3 region: CASSRNPGGEWIFNYGYTF. For the CDR3, the DNA is TGTGCCAGCTCACGAAACCCGGGCGGGGAGTGGATCTTTAACTATGGCTACACCTTC.

CDR3 DNA: TGTGCCGACGACCGAGCTAGCGCCGGGGAGCTGTTTTTT. Protein: CADDRASAGELFF. The chain has TRBV21-1 and TRBJ2-2; the table calls TRBD2, which could not be checked here. TRBV21-1 has pseudogene status. The CDR3 extends over 13 amino acids.

This chain connects TRBV7-3 to TRBJ2-3, with 12 bases aligning to TRBD2. The CDR3 contains 17 residues. Germline loops: CDR1 SGHTA, CDR2 FQGTGA. The ends lost 4 bases at V and 0 bases at J; junction bases unmatched: 5. This chain's CDR3 is CASSSLAGGTSTDTQYF. The CDR3, as DNA: TGTGCCAGCAGCTCCCTAGCGGGAGGGACTAGCACAGATACGCAGTATTTT.

In DNA, the CDR3 is TGTGCCAGCAGCGTAGTCCAGGGCGCGGGAGTATCGGAGCAGTTCTTC. Its translation: CASSVVQGAGVSEQFF. This chain joins TRBV9 and TRBJ2-1, with 7 bases identical to TRBD2. Trimming removed 0 bases from V and 10 bases from J; junction bases left unmatched: 13. This CDR3 comprises 16 residues. CDR1 SGDLS and CDR2 YYNGEE come from the germline V gene.

In DNA form, the CDR3 reads TGTGCCAGCAGTGGGTTCGGGAACACTGAAGCTTTCTTT. This sequence encodes CASSGFGNTEAFF. The gene calls are TRBV2 and TRBJ1-1; D unresolved. The CDR3 contains 13 residues. V lost 4 bases and J 1 base, leaving 7 bases between the germline ends. CDR1 and CDR2 (germline): SNHLY, FYNNEI.